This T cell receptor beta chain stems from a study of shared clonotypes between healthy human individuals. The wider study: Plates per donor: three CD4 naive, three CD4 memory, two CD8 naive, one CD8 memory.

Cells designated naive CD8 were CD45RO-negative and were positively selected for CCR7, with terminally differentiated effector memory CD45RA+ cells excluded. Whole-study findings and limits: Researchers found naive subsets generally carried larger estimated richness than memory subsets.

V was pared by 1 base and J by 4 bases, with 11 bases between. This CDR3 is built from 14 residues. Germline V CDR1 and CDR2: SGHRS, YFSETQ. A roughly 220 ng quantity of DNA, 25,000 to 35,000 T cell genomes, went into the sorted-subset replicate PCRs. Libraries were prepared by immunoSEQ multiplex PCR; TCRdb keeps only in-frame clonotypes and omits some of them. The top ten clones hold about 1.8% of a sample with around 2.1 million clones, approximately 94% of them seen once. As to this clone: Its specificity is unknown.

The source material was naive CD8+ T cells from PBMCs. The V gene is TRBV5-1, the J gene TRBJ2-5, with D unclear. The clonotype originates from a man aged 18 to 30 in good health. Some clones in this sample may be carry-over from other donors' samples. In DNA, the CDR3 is TGCGCCAGCAGCTTGACCCTACGCGGAGAGACCCAGTACTTC. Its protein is CASSLTLRGETQYF.